This T cell receptor (beta chain) was observed in a study of identical twins. Study findings and constraints: Cord blood beta clonotypes present at high abundance carried fewer insertions; no such pattern appeared in memory repertoires. Modelling approaches yielded underestimates of out-of-frame TCR alpha sharing between monozygotic twins. Twin pairs' shared out-of-frame alpha sequences were enriched in low generation probability.

Template switching supplied a universal primer site; unique molecular identifiers were carried on the cDNA. TCRdb re-derived calls from the 5' RACE reads in MiXCR, one entry per CDR3 protein. In the table there are roughly 1.6 million distinct CDR3 sequences, under 35% of which are singletons. As concerns this clonotype: Its antigen is currently unknown.

The sequence was collected from a newborn girl in good health. Sequencing input: cord blood.

The CDR3: CSASGENIQYF. The CDR3 DNA reads as TGCAGTGCGAGCGGCGAAAACATTCAGTACTTC. This sequence joins TRBV20-1 and TRBJ2-4; tentatively, D is TRBD2 (5 bases). CDR3 length: 11 residues. The V gene lost 6 bases and the J gene lost 5 bases, with 8 bases spanning the gap. Germline lookup yields CDR1 DFQATT and CDR2 SNEGSKA (reference sequence).